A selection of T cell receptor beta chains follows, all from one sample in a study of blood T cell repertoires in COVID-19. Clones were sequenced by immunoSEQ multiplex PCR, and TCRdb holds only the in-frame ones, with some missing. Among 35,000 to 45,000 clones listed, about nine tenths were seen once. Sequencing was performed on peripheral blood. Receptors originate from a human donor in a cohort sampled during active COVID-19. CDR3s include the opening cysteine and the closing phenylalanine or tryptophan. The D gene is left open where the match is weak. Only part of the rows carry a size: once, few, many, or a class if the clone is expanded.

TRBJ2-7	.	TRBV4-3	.	CASSQEVTYEQYF	TGCGCCAGCAGCCAAGAAGTGACTTACGAGCAGTACTTC
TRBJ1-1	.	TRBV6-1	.	CASSEQRGRAKSEAFF	TGTGCCAGCAGTGAACAAAGAGGGCGGGCCAAGTCCGAAGCTTTCTTT
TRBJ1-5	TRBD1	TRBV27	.	CASSPDRGRPQHF	TGTGCCAGCAGCCCAGACAGGGGTCGGCCCCAGCATTTT
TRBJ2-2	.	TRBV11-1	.	CASSLMARGTGELFF	TGTGCCAGCAGCCTGATGGCGCGGGGCACCGGGGAGCTGTTTTTT
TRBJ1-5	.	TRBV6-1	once	CASSALGLPRISNQPQHF	TGTGCCAGCAGTGCACTGGGGCTCCCCAGGATTAGCAATCAGCCCCAGCATTTT
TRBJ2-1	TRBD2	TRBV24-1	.	CATRTSGGAGEQFF	TGTGCCACCAGGACTAGCGGGGGGGCCGGCGAGCAGTTCTTC
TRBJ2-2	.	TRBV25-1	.	CASSDTRANTGELFF	TGTGCCAGCAGTGACACTCGCGCGAACACCGGGGAGCTGTTTTTT
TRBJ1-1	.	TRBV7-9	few	CASSLQGNTEAFF	TGTGCCAGCAGCTTACAGGGGAACACTGAAGCTTTCTTT
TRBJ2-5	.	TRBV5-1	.	CASGELEETQYF	TGCGCCAGCGGTGAGCTTGAAGAGACCCAGTACTTC
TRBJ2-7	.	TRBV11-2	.	CASSLTWAGFNEQYF	TGTGCCAGCAGCCTAACCTGGGCGGGGTTCAACGAGCAGTACTTC
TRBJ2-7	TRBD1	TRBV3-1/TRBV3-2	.	CASSSTGGQYF	TGTGCCAGCTCTTCGACAGGGGGGCAGTACTTC
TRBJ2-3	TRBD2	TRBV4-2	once	CASSQDSTSGRGYKDTQYF	TGTGCCAGCAGCCAAGATTCAACTAGCGGGAGAGGGTATAAAGATACGCAGTATTTT
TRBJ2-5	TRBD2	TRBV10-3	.	CAATDSGSRETQYF	TGTGCCGCAACAGATAGCGGGAGTCGAGAGACCCAGTACTTC
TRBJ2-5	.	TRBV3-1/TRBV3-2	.	CASSLGVAGPYF	TGTGCCAGCAGCCTAGGTGTGGCAGGCCCGTACTTC
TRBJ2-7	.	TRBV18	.	CASSPTSGGSYEQYF	TGTGCCAGCTCGCCTACTTCTGGAGGGTCTTACGAGCAGTACTTC
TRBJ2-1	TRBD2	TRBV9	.	CASSVGGSGVNEQFF	TGTGCCAGCAGCGTAGGCGGTAGCGGGGTAAATGAGCAGTTCTTC
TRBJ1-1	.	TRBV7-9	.	CASSFSVAAGEAFF	TGTGCCAGCAGCTTCTCGGTGGCGGCGGGTGAAGCTTTCTTT
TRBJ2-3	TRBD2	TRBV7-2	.	CASSLRRGSGGDTQYF	TGTGCCAGCAGCCTCCGAAGGGGCAGCGGGGGAGATACGCAGTATTTT
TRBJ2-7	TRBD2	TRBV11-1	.	CASSSGLAGVEQYF	TGTGCCAGCAGCTCAGGACTAGCGGGAGTGGAGCAGTACTTC
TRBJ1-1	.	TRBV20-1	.	CSASRLGRLNTEAFF	TGCAGTGCTAGTCGGTTGGGGCGCCTGAACACTGAAGCTTTCTTT
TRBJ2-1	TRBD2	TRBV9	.	CASSARRGGAHEQFF	TGTGCCAGCAGCGCCCGTCGCGGGGGGGCGCATGAGCAGTTCTTC
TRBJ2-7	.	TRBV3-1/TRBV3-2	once	CASSHPENGRDRVSLSSYEQYF	TGTGCCAGCAGCCACCCCGAAAACGGGAGGGACAGGGTGTCCCTTAGCTCCTACGAGCAGTACTTC
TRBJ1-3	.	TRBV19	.	CASGVQGFGNTIYF	TGTGCCAGCGGCGTACAGGGCTTCGGAAACACCATATATTTT
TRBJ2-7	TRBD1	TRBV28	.	CASWTGGDYEQYF	TGTGCCAGTTGGACAGGGGGCGACTACGAGCAGTACTTC
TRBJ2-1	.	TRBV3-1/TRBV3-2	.	CASSGTSSGTEQFF	TGTGCCAGCAGCGGTACTAGTTCGGGCACTGAGCAGTTCTTC
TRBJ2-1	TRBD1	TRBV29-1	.	CSVTRDRAYNEQFF	TGCAGCGTGACCCGGGACAGGGCCTACAATGAGCAGTTCTTC
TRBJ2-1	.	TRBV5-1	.	CASSLLRGGGVSNNEQFF	TGCGCCAGCAGCCTTCTTAGAGGGGGCGGGGTCTCCAACAATGAGCAGTTCTTC
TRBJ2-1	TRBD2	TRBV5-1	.	CASRQKLAGGSNEQFF	TGCGCCAGCAGGCAGAAACTAGCGGGGGGGTCAAATGAGCAGTTCTTC